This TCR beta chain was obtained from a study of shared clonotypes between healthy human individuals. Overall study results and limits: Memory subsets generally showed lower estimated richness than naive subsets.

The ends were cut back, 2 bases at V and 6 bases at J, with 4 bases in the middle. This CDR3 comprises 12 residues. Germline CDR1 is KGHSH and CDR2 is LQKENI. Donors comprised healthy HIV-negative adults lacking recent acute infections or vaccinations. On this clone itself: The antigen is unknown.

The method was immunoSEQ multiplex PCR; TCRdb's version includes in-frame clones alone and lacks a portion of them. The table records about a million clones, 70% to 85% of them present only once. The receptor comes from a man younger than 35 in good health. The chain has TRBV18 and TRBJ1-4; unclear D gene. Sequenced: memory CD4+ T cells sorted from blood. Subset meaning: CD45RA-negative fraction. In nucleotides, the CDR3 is TGTGCCAGCTCACCAGGGGATGAAAAACTGTTTTTT. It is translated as CASSPGDEKLFF. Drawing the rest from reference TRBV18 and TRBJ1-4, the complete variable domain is NAGVMQNPRHLVRRRGQEARLRCSPMKGHSHVYWYRQLPEEGLKFMVYLQKENIIDESGMPKERFSAEFPKEGPSILRIQQVVRGDSAAYFCASSPGDEKLFFGSGTQLSVL.